Shown below are 29 T cell receptor beta chains from a single sample sequenced in a study of CD8 T cells in Susac syndrome. Random hexamers primed reverse transcription of 0.5 to 1 ug RNA. TCRdb processed the immunoSEQ multiplex PCR reads anew with MiXCR; each CDR3 protein has one entry. The sample has around 300,000 distinct CDR3 sequences, approximately 90% seen once. Source material: CD8+ T cells from PBMCs. These receptor sequences come from a human donor with multiple sclerosis.

V usage is TRBV20-1 and J usage is TRBJ2-7; the D is unclear. The CDR3 is made up of 12 amino acids. Looked up from germline, CDR1 is DFQATT and CDR2 is SNEGSKA (reference sequence). The V gene lost 0 bases and the J gene lost 7 bases, with 10 bases spanning the gap. The CDR3 spells CSARDTEREQYF. The DNA of the CDR3 is TGCAGTGCTAGAGATACGGAGAGAGAGCAGTACTTC.

The CDR3, as DNA: TGTGCCAGCAGCGACAGCTCTAGCACAGATACGCAGTATTTT. Encoded protein: CASSDSSSTDTQYF. The J gene is TRBJ2-3, the V gene TRBV27; TRBD1 might be the D (5 bases). The CDR3 spans 14 residues. The V gene's germline CDR1 is MNHEY and CDR2 SMNVEV (reference sequence). V was clipped by 6 bases and J by 0 bases, with 10 bases between them.

The genes are TRBV7-9 and TRBJ2-1; unclear D gene. This CDR3 region has 13 residues. The germline V gene encodes CDR1 SEHNR and CDR2 FQNEAQ (reference sequence). V shed 5 bases and J shed 2 bases, with 7 bases lying between them. Here the CDR3 DNA reads TGTGCCAGCAGCCCGGATCCCTACAATGAGCAGTTCTTC. It encodes CASSPDPYNEQFF. Full variable domain (missing parts from reference TRBV7-9 and TRBJ2-1): DTGVSQNPRHKITKRGQNVTFRCDPISEHNRLYWYRQTLGQGPEFLTYFQNEAQLEKSRLLSDRFSAERPKGSFSTLEIQRTEQGDSAMYLCASSPDPYNEQFFGPGTRLTVL.

The rearrangement joins TRBV20-1 to TRBJ1-1, with D maybe TRBD1 (6 bases). The CDR3 contains 14 residues. V lost 0 bases, J lost 10 bases, and 18 bases lay in between. Germline values: CDR1 DFQATT, CDR2 SNEGSKA (reference sequence). The CDR3 coding sequence is TGCAGTGCTAGAGATCATGGGGGGCTAGTAGGAGCTTTCTTT. Translated: CSARDHGGLVGAFF.

CDR3 sequence (DNA): TGTGCCAGCAGTTCCGGCCTCAACAATCAGCCCCAGCATTTT. This codes for CASSSGLNNQPQHF. This chain uses TRBV12-3 or TRBV12-4 with TRBJ1-5; D is ambiguous. V was cut by 4 bases and J by 3 bases, with 10 bases left in between. CDR3 length: 14 amino acids.

This clonotype was recorded once. The chain uses TRBV7-8 and TRBJ2-1; possible D gene TRBD2, 5 bases. Germline V CDR1 and CDR2: SGHVS, FQNEAQ. Trimming removed 4 bases from V and 5 bases from J, with 21 bases in between. The CDR3 covers 17 residues. This chain's CDR3 is CASSSSGSRHPNNEQFF. Written as DNA, the CDR3 is TGTGCCAGCAGCTCTTCGGGGAGTAGACACCCGAACAATGAGCAGTTCTTC.

This chain links TRBV11-2 with TRBJ2-1; D is unresolved. From germline, CDR1 is SGHAT and CDR2 FQNNGV. The CDR3 spans 11 residues. V was trimmed by 3 bases and J by 6 bases, leaving 3 bases between them. The DNA for the CDR3 is TGTGCCAGCAGCTTTCTCAATGAGCAGTTCTTC. It encodes CASSFLNEQFF.

The V and J genes are TRBV4-2 and TRBJ2-2, with D maybe TRBD1 (6 bases). The V end lost 1 base, the J end lost 3 bases, and 9 bases lay between the germline ends. This CDR3 region has 15 residues. Germline V gives CDR1 LGHNA, CDR2 YNFKEQ. The CDR3 is CASSQVWGHTGELFF. The CDR3, as DNA: TGTGCCAGCAGCCAAGTGTGGGGGCACACCGGGGAGCTGTTTTTT.

This chain uses TRBV25-1 with TRBJ2-5; TRBD1 matches 9 bases. Germline assignment: CDR1 MGHDK and CDR2 SYGVNS. J was trimmed by 4 bases and V by 6 bases; bases with no gene match: 3. The CDR3 spans 13 residues. The CDR3 coding sequence is TGTGCCAGCAGGCTACAGGGGGCAGAGACCCAGTACTTC. Residues: CASRLQGAETQYF. The full variable domain, completed using reference TRBV25-1 and TRBJ2-5, is EADIYQTPRYLVIGTGKKITLECSQTMGHDKMYWYQQDPGMELHLIHYSYGVNSTEKGDLSSESTVSRIRTEHFPLTLESARPSHTSQYLCASRLQGAETQYFGPGTRLLVL.

The rearrangement uses TRBV30 and TRBJ2-1; no reliable D call. This CDR3 contains 12 residues. Germline loops: CDR1 GTSNPN, CDR2 SVGIG (reference sequence). The ends were cut back, 2 bases at V and 16 bases at J, with 18 bases in the middle. CDR3 protein: CAWSRRSDGKFF. The DNA of the CDR3 is TGTGCCTGGAGTAGGCGTAGTGACGGCAAATTCTTC.

The chain joins TRBV24-1 to TRBJ1-1; D might be TRBD1 (5 bases). This CDR3 comprises 13 residues. Trimming left V 4 bases short and J 5 bases short, with 10 bases between. In germline, CDR1 is KGHDR, CDR2 SFDVKD. CDR3 bases: TGTGCCACCAGTGACTACGGGGGTACTGAAGCTTTCTTT. Its translation is CATSDYGGTEAFF.

The chain recombines TRBV3-1 with TRBJ2-2; 9 nucleotides match TRBD1. V gave up 3 bases and J gave up 6 bases; unmatched junction bases: 8. In germline, CDR1 is LGHDT, CDR2 YNNKEL (reference sequence). This CDR3 spans 16 amino acids. The CDR3 region is CASSQAGQGRAGELFF. The CDR3 DNA reads TGTGCCAGCAGCCAGGCGGGACAGGGTAGGGCCGGGGAGCTGTTTTTT.

This clonotype has just a few counts. This rearrangement joins TRBV27 to TRBJ1-1; D gene ambiguous. Trimming stripped 3 bases from V and 4 bases from J, with 6 bases between. There are 12 residues in the CDR3. The germline V gene encodes CDR1 MNHEY and CDR2 SMNVEV (reference sequence). CDR3 amino acids: CASSFRGTEAFF. In DNA form, the CDR3 reads TGTGCCAGCAGTTTCAGAGGCACTGAAGCTTTCTTT.

The chain carries TRBV25-1 and TRBJ2-7; the D is unclear. There are 11 residues in the CDR3. Trimming pared 4 bases from V and 3 bases from J, leaving 4 bases between. From germline, CDR1 is MGHDK and CDR2 SYGVNS. The CDR3 loop is CASSVHYEQYF. The CDR3, as DNA: TGTGCCAGCAGTGTGCACTACGAGCAGTACTTC.

The chain has TRBV9 and TRBJ1-3, with 12 bases identical to TRBD1. This CDR3 contains 18 residues. Germline loops: CDR1 SGDLS, CDR2 YYNGEE. V lost 1 base to trimming and J lost 0 bases; unmatched junction nucleotides: 5. The CDR3 nucleotides are TGTGCCAGCAGCGTAACCCGGGACAGGGGGCACTCTGGAAACACCATATATTTT. Translating gives CASSVTRDRGHSGNTIYF.

The CDR3 is CAISGEGGGRTNYGYTF. The CDR3 nucleotides are TGTGCCATCTCGGGTGAAGGGGGCGGTCGGACTAACTATGGCTACACCTTC. This rearrangement joins TRBV10-3 to TRBJ1-2, with 7 bases aligning to TRBD1. Germline values: CDR1 ENHRY, CDR2 SYGVKD. The CDR3 covers 17 residues. V shed 8 bases and J 0 bases; nucleotides not matched to a gene: 15.

The chain links TRBV27 to TRBJ2-2, with D perhaps matching TRBD1 (5 bases). The germline V gene encodes CDR1 MNHEY and CDR2 SMNVEV (reference sequence). With 2 bases removed from V and 1 base from J, the gap between germline ends came to 11 bases. The CDR3 sequence is 16 residues long. The CDR3 bases are TGTGCCAGCAGTTTAGAGGCCCAGGGGAACACCGGGGAGCTGTTTTTT. Encoded protein: CASSLEAQGNTGELFF.

This rearrangement joins TRBV5-6 to TRBJ2-1, with D unclear. This CDR3 has 13 residues. V was trimmed by 0 bases and J by 9 bases, leaving 10 bases between them. Germline V gene data show CDR1 as SGHDT and CDR2 as YYEEEE. CDR3 nucleotides: TGTGCCAGCAGCTTGGGGGCCGGGCGTGAGCAGTTCTTC. Translating it yields CASSLGAGREQFF.

CDR3 DNA: TGTGCCAGCAGCTTACCTCAGGAAGAGATACGCAAGTATTTT. Protein: CASSLPQEEIRKYF. V gene TRBV7-9 combines with J gene TRBJ2-3; D is ambiguous. The V end was cut by 2 bases, the J end by 13 bases, with 19 bases between. CDR1 SEHNR and CDR2 FQNEAQ come from the germline V gene (reference sequence). This CDR3 spans 14 amino acids.

The J gene is TRBJ2-3, the V gene TRBV5-1; the D gene could be TRBD1 or TRBD2 (5 bases each). V was pared by 3 bases and J by 0 bases, with 17 bases between. Germline V gives CDR1 SGHRS, CDR2 YFSETQ. CDR3 length: 17 amino acids. The CDR3: CASSSMLGDLSTDTQYF. The CDR3 nucleotides are TGCGCCAGCAGCTCCATGCTGGGGGATCTAAGCACAGATACGCAGTATTTT.

This chain joins TRBV27 and TRBJ2-5, with 8 bases matching TRBD2. The junction had 6 bases not matched to a gene; V was cut back by 2 bases and J by 1 base. CDR1 and CDR2 from the germline V gene are MNHEY and SMNVEV (reference sequence). The CDR3 totals 16 residues. DNA for the CDR3: TGTGCCAGCAGTTTAATGGGGACTAGGATCCAAGAGACCCAGTACTTC. It is translated as CASSLMGTRIQETQYF.

This clonotype was detected once. The chain links TRBV19 to TRBJ2-7; D remains unclear. The CDR3 spans 13 residues. Trimming shortened V by 3 bases and J by 5 bases, and 11 bases separated the two germline ends. Per the germline V gene, CDR1 is LNHDA and CDR2 is SQIVND (reference sequence). The CDR3 sequence is CASSIRVGDEQYF. CDR3 DNA: TGTGCCAGTAGTATTCGGGTCGGCGACGAGCAGTACTTC.

J is TRBJ2-7 and V is TRBV5-1, with D unresolved. Germline CDR1 reads SGHRS; CDR2 reads YFSETQ. CDR3 length: 13 residues. With 0 bases removed from V and 5 bases from J, the gap between germline ends came to 9 bases. CDR3 in amino acids: CASSLAPGDEQYF. The CDR3 nucleotides read TGCGCCAGCAGCTTGGCACCAGGCGACGAGCAGTACTTC.

The chain links TRBV5-6 to TRBJ2-7; maybe TRBD1 (6 bases). Germline V lookup: CDR1 SGHDT, CDR2 YYEEEE. This CDR3 region has 14 residues. Trimming left V 1 base short and J 3 bases short, with 11 bases between. The CDR3 DNA sequence: TGTGCCAGCAGCTTGAACAGGGCCCTCTACGAGCAGTACTTC. Its translation is CASSLNRALYEQYF.

The rearrangement joins TRBV4-3 to TRBJ2-7, with D possibly matching TRBD2 (5 bases). This CDR3 contains 17 residues. Trimming shortened V by 0 bases and J by 3 bases, and 18 bases separated the two germline ends. Per the germline V gene, CDR1 is LGHNA and CDR2 is YSLEER. The CDR3 nucleotides are TGCGCCAGCAGCCAAGAATTATCGGGGTCCCCCTACTACGAGCAGTACTTC. Translation: CASSQELSGSPYYEQYF.

The chain recombines TRBV20-1 with TRBJ2-7; the match to TRBD2 covers 10 bases. The CDR3 extends over 14 amino acids. The V segment lost 3 bases and the J segment 6 bases; nucleotides outside the gene matches: 8. Germline V lookup: CDR1 DFQATT, CDR2 SNEGSKA (reference sequence). The CDR3 loop reads CSASWSSGSSEQYF. Written as DNA, the CDR3 is TGCAGTGCTAGCTGGTCTAGCGGGAGTTCCGAGCAGTACTTC.

V and J are TRBV5-1 and TRBJ2-7; D possibly corresponds to TRBD1 (6 bases). Germline loops: CDR1 SGHRS, CDR2 YFSETQ. Between the trimmed V and J ends, which lost 3 bases and 2 bases, there was a span of 9 bases. The CDR3 totals 13 residues. The CDR3: CASSYRDTYEQYF. CDR3 coding DNA: TGCGCCAGCAGCTACCGGGACACCTACGAGCAGTACTTC.

This clonotype has only a few counts. J is TRBJ2-5 and V is TRBV7-9; D perhaps matches TRBD1 (5 bases). Germline V gene data show CDR1 as SEHNR and CDR2 as FQNEAQ (reference sequence). The CDR3 extends over 15 amino acids. The germline V and J ends were trimmed by 4 bases and 5 bases, with 17 bases remaining between them. The CDR3, as DNA: TGTGCCAGCAGCTCCTCGTCTCGACAGAGGGAGACCCAGTACTTC. Protein: CASSSSSRQRETQYF.

The chain is built from TRBV29-1 and TRBJ2-7; D uncertain. This CDR3 has 14 amino acids. Trimming shortened V by 7 bases and J by 3 bases, and 19 bases separated the two germline ends. Germline values: CDR1 SQVTM, CDR2 ANQGSEA. The CDR3 bases are TGCAGCGCCCTGGACCCTTCGTCCTACTACGAGCAGTACTTC. Translating gives CSALDPSSYYEQYF.